This T cell receptor beta chain was sequenced during a study of CD8 T cells in ankylosing spondylitis. This CDR3 has 16 residues. V gave up 3 bases and J gave up 5 bases; unmatched junction bases: 8. TCR beta libraries were made by quantitative 5'-RACE with molecular barcodes. TCRdb re-called the 5' RACE reads through MiXCR, storing one row per CDR3 protein. In the table there are some 700,000 distinct CDR3 sequences, around 17% of which are singletons. This clonotype was picked up a small number of times. Its target is unknown. General observations from the study: Clones linked to disease, bearing a CD8+ phenotype, were relatively rare in peripheral blood. Typical of ankylosing spondylitis blood, it appeared, was a TCR beta motif of several highly homologous variants.

This TCR came from a male donor with ankylosing spondylitis. Sequenced input: blood, either unsorted or a sorted T cell fraction (not recorded which). V gene TRBV12-3 or TRBV12-4 combines with J gene TRBJ2-1; 9 positions match TRBD2. CDR3 DNA: TGTGCCAGCAGTTTGGCATTAGCGGGAGCCAACAATGAGCAGTTCTTC. Amino acid sequence: CASSLALAGANNEQFF.